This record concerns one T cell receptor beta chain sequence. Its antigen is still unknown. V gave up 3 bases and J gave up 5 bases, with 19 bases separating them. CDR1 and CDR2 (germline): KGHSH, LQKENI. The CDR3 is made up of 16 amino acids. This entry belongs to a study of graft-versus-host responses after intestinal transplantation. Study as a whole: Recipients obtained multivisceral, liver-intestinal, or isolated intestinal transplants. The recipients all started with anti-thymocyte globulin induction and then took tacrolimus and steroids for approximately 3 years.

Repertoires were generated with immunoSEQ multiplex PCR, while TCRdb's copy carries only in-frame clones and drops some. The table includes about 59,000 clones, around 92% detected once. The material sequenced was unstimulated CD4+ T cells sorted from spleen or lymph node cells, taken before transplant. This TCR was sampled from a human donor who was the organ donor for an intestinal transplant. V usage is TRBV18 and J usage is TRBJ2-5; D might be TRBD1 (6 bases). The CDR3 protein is CASSPPTGGFFETQYF. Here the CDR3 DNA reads TGTGCCAGCTCACCTCCGACAGGAGGCTTCTTTGAGACCCAGTACTTC.